These 9 T cell receptor beta chains were sequenced from one sample in a study of blood T cells in healthy people across ages. Sample-barcoded 5' priming and a J-beta primer mix drove a second PCR of about 6 to 12 cycles. TCRdb reprocessed the 5' RACE reads with MiXCR, giving one entry per CDR3 protein. The sample shows roughly 800,000 distinct CDR3 sequences, roughly 60% of them seen only once. The sample consisted of blood. The receptors derive from a man aged 25 to 40 in good health.

This chain connects TRBV3-1 to TRBJ2-3; D is unresolved. CDR3 length: 14 amino acids. CDR1 is LGHDT and CDR2 is YNNKEL in the germline V gene (reference sequence). Deletions cut 4 bases from V and 0 bases from J, with 8 bases between. CDR3 bases: TGTGCCAGCAGCCGTGATCACAGCACAGATACGCAGTATTTT. As protein: CASSRDHSTDTQYF.

This chain joins TRBV27 and TRBJ2-7, with 7 positions matching TRBD1. This CDR3 contains 15 residues. V shed 0 bases, J shed 1 base, and the junction held 3 bases outside the gene matches. Germline CDR1 MNHEY, CDR2 SMNVEV (reference sequence). CDR3 DNA: TGTGCCAGCAGTTTATCGCGGACAGGATCCTACGAGCAGTACTTC. Translated, it gives CASSLSRTGSYEQYF.

This clonotype showed up just a few times. This chain connects TRBV29-1 to TRBJ2-5, with 7 bases matching TRBD2. Trimming removed 4 bases from V and 5 bases from J; junction bases left unmatched: 7. Germline V CDR1 and CDR2: SQVTM, ANQGSEA. The CDR3 has 13 amino acids. CDR3 sequence (DNA): TGCAGCGTTGTCATGGGGGGGTCGGAGACCCAGTACTTC. Translated: CSVVMGGSETQYF.

This clonotype appeared a single time. The chain employs TRBV25-1 and TRBJ1-2, with TRBD1 matching 10 bases. This CDR3 is built from 13 residues. V lost 10 bases and J lost 6; bases outside the gene matches: 8. Germline CDR1 reads MGHDK; CDR2 reads SYGVNS. The CDR3 spells CATQMGTGDGYTF. CDR3 in DNA: TGTGCCACACAAATGGGGACAGGGGATGGCTACACCTTC.

This clonotype came up a few times. The J gene is TRBJ2-1, the V gene TRBV9, with TRBD2 matching 13 bases. V lost 4 bases, J lost 7 bases, and 11 bases stayed unmatched. The CDR3 consists of 17 residues. In germline, CDR1 is SGDLS, CDR2 YYNGEE. CDR3 residues: CASSISFTSGGENEQFF. CDR3 bases: TGTGCCAGCAGCATATCCTTTACTAGCGGGGGGGAGAATGAGCAGTTCTTC.

CDR3 sequence (DNA): TGTGCCAGCAGTTTCGATGTGCGTGAGCAGTTCTTC. Translation: CASSFDVREQFF. The chain uses TRBV12-3 or TRBV12-4 and TRBJ2-1; D is unresolved. Trimming took off 3 bases at V and 9 bases at J, with 9 bases between the two ends. The CDR3 loop spans 12 amino acids.

This chain joins TRBV2 and TRBJ2-5; TRBD2 matches at 10 bases. After removal of 5 bases from V and 4 bases from J, the junction contained 10 bases not matched to a gene. The germline V gene has CDR1 SNHLY and CDR2 FYNNEI. The CDR3 is 16 amino acids. CDR3: CASSTRLAGSGETQYF. The CDR3 bases are TGTGCCAGCAGTACCCGACTAGCGGGTAGTGGAGAGACCCAGTACTTC.

There are a few counts of this clonotype. The chain employs TRBV27 and TRBJ2-1; the D gene is possibly TRBD1 (5 bases). Per germline, CDR1 MNHEY and CDR2 SMNVEV (reference sequence). The V end lost 1 base, the J end lost 2 bases, and 12 bases lay between the germline ends. This CDR3 has 16 amino acids. The CDR3 protein is CASSLFSGYTYNEQFF. CDR3 nucleotides: TGTGCCAGCAGTTTATTTTCAGGGTACACCTACAATGAGCAGTTCTTC.

This chain connects TRBV20-1 to TRBJ1-2; TRBD1 is a possible D gene (5 bases). V lost 3 bases and J lost 6, with 20 bases in between. The length of the CDR3 is 15 residues. Germline V CDR1 and CDR2: DFQATT, SNEGSKA (reference sequence). CDR3 amino acids: CSARRGLLRSNGYTF. CDR3 nucleotide sequence: TGCAGTGCTAGGCGGGGACTTCTCCGAAGCAATGGCTACACCTTC.